This entry lists 28 T cell receptor beta chains sequenced from one sample in a study of control samples from healthy donors and cancer patients. The method was immunoSEQ multiplex PCR; TCRdb's version includes in-frame clones alone and lacks a portion of them. The profile shows about 120,000 clones, over 90% of them singletons. Sequencing input: blood. All receptors derive from a young man in good health.

The rearrangement uses TRBV7-2 and TRBJ1-6; D ambiguous. The CDR3 extends over 16 amino acids. The V end was cut by 2 bases, the J end by 3 bases, with 11 bases between. CDR1 is SGHTA, CDR2 FQGNSA, per germline. CDR3 region: CASSLKSASYNSPLHF. CDR3 DNA sequence: TGTGCCAGCAGCTTAAAATCAGCTAGCTATAATTCACCCCTCCACTTT.

The gene calls are TRBV28 and TRBJ2-7; 9 bases align to TRBD1. Trimming removed 9 bases from V and 1 base from J; junction bases left unmatched: 10. The germline gives CDR1 MDHEN, CDR2 SYDVKM. This CDR3 is 15 amino acids long. The CDR3 sequence is CASRTRDRVSYEQYF. In nucleotides, the CDR3 is TGTGCCAGTCGGACCCGGGACAGGGTTTCCTACGAGCAGTACTTC.

This clone was counted a few times. The V call is TRBV19, the J call TRBJ1-5, with 12 positions matching TRBD1. Germline V gives CDR1 LNHDA, CDR2 SQIVND (reference sequence). V gave up 4 bases and J gave up 7 bases; unmatched junction bases: 14. The CDR3 consists of 18 residues. The CDR3 DNA follows: TGTGCCAGTAGTACGCTACCGGGACAGGGGGCTCTCGAGCAGCCCCAGCATTTT. Translation gives CASSTLPGQGALEQPQHF.

DNA of the CDR3: TGTGCCAGCAGTCTTAGCGGGTTCTCCTACGAGCAGTACTTC. This encodes CASSLSGFSYEQYF. This rearrangement joins TRBV6-5 to TRBJ2-7; 7 bases are shared with TRBD2. The CDR3 totals 14 residues. V shed 5 bases, J shed 0 bases, and the junction held 4 bases outside the gene matches. Germline V gene data show CDR1 as MNHEY and CDR2 as SVGAGI.

The V and J genes are TRBV18 and TRBJ2-5, with 14 bases lining up with TRBD2. CDR3 length equals 17 residues. CDR1 is KGHSH, CDR2 LQKENI, per germline. With 3 bases clipped from V and 4 bases from J, the junction kept 7 bases outside the gene matches. Written as DNA, the CDR3 is TGTGCCAGCTCACCGACTAGCGGGGGGGCCGAAGGAGAGACCCAGTACTTC. Translation: CASSPTSGGAEGETQYF.

This chain uses TRBV7-9 with TRBJ1-3; D ambiguous. Trimming removed 6 bases from V and 0 bases from J, with 3 bases in between. Per the germline V gene, CDR1 is SEHNR and CDR2 is FQNEAQ (reference sequence). The CDR3 totals 12 residues. The CDR3 loop is CASRSSGNTIYF. DNA of the CDR3: TGTGCCAGCAGGAGCTCTGGAAACACCATATATTTT.

The table lists this clone with a count of one. The chain combines TRBV6-5 with TRBJ2-7; tentative D call: TRBD2 (6 bases). This CDR3 comprises 14 residues. Between the trimmed V and J ends, which lost 5 bases and 3 bases, there was a span of 14 bases. In germline, CDR1 is MNHEY, CDR2 SVGAGI. DNA for the CDR3: TGTGCCAGCAGTCTTCGACTAGGGAGCTACGAGCAGTACGTC. This encodes CASSLRLGSYEQYV.

The CDR3 DNA follows: TGTGCCACCGATCAGGGATTCAGCCCCGACACAGATACGCAGTATTTT. It codes for CATDQGFSPDTDTQYF. The chain links TRBV5-4 to TRBJ2-3, with D possibly TRBD1 on 5 matching bases. The CDR3 is 16 amino acids. V lost 9 bases and J 2 bases, leaving 22 bases between the germline ends. Germline loops: CDR1 SGHNT, CDR2 YYREEE (reference sequence).

The rearrangement joins TRBV11-3 to TRBJ2-3; D gene uncertain. The CDR3 runs to 13 residues. Germline values: CDR1 SGHNT, CDR2 YENEEA. V was trimmed by 0 bases and J by 0 bases, leaving 1 base between them. CDR3: CASSLESTDTQYF. Written as DNA, the CDR3 is TGTGCCAGCAGCTTAGAAAGCACAGATACGCAGTATTTT.

CDR3 sequence reads: CASSFAGGFNQPQHF. CDR3 coding DNA: TGTGCCAGCAGTTTCGCAGGGGGATTCAATCAGCCCCAGCATTTT. V and J are TRBV28 and TRBJ1-5; 7 nucleotides align to TRBD1. V lost 3 bases, J lost 3 bases, and 5 bases stayed unmatched. There are 15 residues in the CDR3. The germline V gene encodes CDR1 MDHEN and CDR2 SYDVKM.

Only one count was recorded for this clone. V gene TRBV5-1 combines with J gene TRBJ2-3; the D call may be TRBD1 or TRBD2 (5 bases each). CDR1 and CDR2 (germline): SGHRS, YFSETQ. V was shortened by 5 bases and J by 0 bases, with 13 bases between the two germline ends. This CDR3 is 15 amino acids long. The CDR3 DNA follows: TGCGCCAGCAGGGCCGGGGCATCTAGCACAGATACGCAGTATTTT. Its protein product is CASRAGASSTDTQYF.

V is TRBV7-3 and J is TRBJ2-1; the match to TRBD2 covers 8 bases. Trimming removed 5 bases from V and 5 bases from J; junction bases left unmatched: 5. The CDR3 runs to 14 residues. Germline V gives CDR1 SGHTA, CDR2 FQGTGA. This CDR3 is CASSPGGGNNEQFF. The CDR3 nucleotides read TGTGCCAGCAGCCCCGGGGGGGGGAACAATGAGCAGTTCTTC.

The chain carries TRBV3-1 (or the pseudogene TRBV3-2) and TRBJ2-2, with 11 bases matching TRBD2. This CDR3 has 16 amino acids. Looked up from germline, CDR1 is LGHDT and CDR2 is YNNKEL (reference sequence). With 4 bases clipped from V and 5 bases from J, the junction kept 6 bases outside the gene matches. The CDR3, as DNA: TGTGCCAGCAGCCCACCAGGACTAGCGGGTACCGGGGAGCTGTTTTTT. Translating gives CASSPPGLAGTGELFF.

The chain joins TRBV21-1 to TRBJ2-7; the D call in the table, TRBD2, was not verified against the DNA. TRBV21-1 is a known pseudogene. This CDR3 comprises 15 residues. CDR3 sequence reads: CASSKWRGNSYEQYF. In nucleotides, the CDR3 is TGTGCCAGCAGCAAATGGCGGGGGAACTCCTACGAGCAGTACTTC.

The V call is TRBV21-1, the J call TRBJ2-2; the table's TRBD2 call for D was not verified on the DNA. TRBV21-1 is listed as a pseudogene. The CDR3 is made up of 15 amino acids. The CDR3 here is CASAELAGGTGELFF. The CDR3, as DNA: TGTGCCAGCGCGGAGCTAGCGGGGGGGACCGGGGAGCTGTTTTTT.

The chain carries TRBV9 and TRBJ1-2, with D possibly matching TRBD1 (6 bases). Germline-derived CDR1 and CDR2 are SGDLS and YYNGEE. Trimming cost V 4 bases and J 4 bases, with 17 bases left between them. The CDR3 consists of 15 residues. As DNA, the CDR3 is TGTGCCAGCAGCAGAGGGGAGGGGGTAGGCTATGGCTACACCTTC. It translates to CASSRGEGVGYGYTF.

The chain recombines TRBV5-1 with TRBJ1-4, with no clear D. The CDR3 has 16 residues. With 4 bases removed from V and 4 bases from J, the gap between germline ends came to 17 bases. CDR1 is SGHRS, CDR2 YFSETQ, per germline. The CDR3 loop is CASSPSSAELNEKLFF. The DNA of the CDR3 is TGCGCCAGCAGCCCAAGCTCGGCAGAGCTTAATGAAAAACTGTTTTTT.

The chain uses TRBV24-1 and TRBJ2-2; D not certain. Germline V gene sequence: CDR1 KGHDR, CDR2 SFDVKD. Trimming took 3 bases from V and 6 from J, leaving 10 bases between them. The length of the CDR3 is 14 residues. The CDR3 nucleotides read TGTGCCACCAGTGATGAGATAAATCCCGGGGAGCTGTTTTTT. Encoded protein: CATSDEINPGELFF.

V gene TRBV10-3 combines with J gene TRBJ1-5; 7 bases line up with TRBD1. The ends lost 6 bases at V and 7 bases at J; junction bases unmatched: 9. The CDR3 extends over 14 amino acids. Germline assignment: CDR1 ENHRY and CDR2 SYGVKD. CDR3 residues: CAISEGRGPQPQHF. CDR3 coding DNA: TGTGCCATCAGCGAGGGTAGGGGGCCCCAGCCCCAGCATTTT.

This clone was seen once. This chain joins TRBV2 and TRBJ2-5; D is unclear. This CDR3 is built from 13 residues. Germline V lookup: CDR1 SNHLY, CDR2 FYNNEI. V dropped 8 bases and J dropped 5 bases, with 15 bases sitting between them. Here the CDR3 DNA reads TGTGCCAGCGGCAGTCCTATCAAGGAGACCCAGTACTTC. It translates to CASGSPIKETQYF.

The chain links TRBV19 to TRBJ2-1; possible D gene TRBD2, 6 bases. The germline gives CDR1 LNHDA, CDR2 SQIVND (reference sequence). The CDR3 length is 15 residues. V lost 6 bases and J 5 bases, leaving 17 bases between the germline ends. CDR3 residues: CASRGGDSQDNEQFF. The CDR3 nucleotides are TGTGCCAGTAGAGGAGGGGACTCCCAGGACAATGAGCAGTTCTTC.

The V gene is TRBV7-9, the J gene TRBJ2-5; D perhaps matches TRBD2 (5 bases). V lost 5 bases and J 4 bases, leaving 23 bases between the germline ends. CDR3 size: 17 residues. Per germline, CDR1 SEHNR and CDR2 FQNEAQ (reference sequence). The CDR3 region has the DNA TGTGCCAGCAGCCTTTTTGGAGAGCGCGGCGGGCCAGAGACCCAGTACTTC. This translates into CASSLFGERGGPETQYF.

The rearrangement links TRBV2 to TRBJ2-4; 9 nucleotides line up with TRBD2. This CDR3 has 18 amino acids. Germline trimming cut 3 bases from V and 0 bases from J; bases unmatched to any gene: 9. Germline values: CDR1 SNHLY, CDR2 FYNNEI. CDR3 bases: TGTGCCAGCAGTGAGTTTAGCGGGGGTTTTCTAGCCAAAAACATTCAGTACTTC. This codes for CASSEFSGGFLAKNIQYF. Variable domain in full (rest from reference TRBV2 and TRBJ2-4): EPEVTQTPSHQVTQMGQEVILRCVPISNHLYFYWYRQILGQKVEFLVSFYNNEISEKSEIFDDQFSVERPDGSNFTLKIRSTKLEDSAMYFCASSEFSGGFLAKNIQYFGAGTRLSVL.

The J gene is TRBJ2-1, the V gene TRBV11-3; 16 positions match TRBD2. After removal of 4 bases from V and 8 bases from J, the junction contained 2 bases not matched to a gene. The CDR3 length is 15 residues. Germline values: CDR1 SGHNT, CDR2 YENEEA. Written as DNA, the CDR3 is TGTGCCAGCAGCTCGGGACTAGCGGGGGGGGATGAGCAGTTCTTC. The encoded protein is CASSSGLAGGDEQFF.

The genes are TRBV9 and TRBJ1-5; possible D gene TRBD1, 6 bases. Germline V gene data show CDR1 as SGDLS and CDR2 as YYNGEE. V was pared by 2 bases and J by 7 bases, with 13 bases between. The CDR3 runs to 14 residues. The CDR3: CASSVDSLGQPQHF. CDR3 in DNA: TGTGCCAGCAGCGTGGACAGCTTAGGGCAGCCCCAGCATTTT.

Turning to this clone: The junction shows a germline mismatch at one end, possibly a read error. Distinct nucleotide sequences in the sample also encode this CDR3. J is TRBJ2-4 and V is TRBV7-9, with D possibly matching TRBD1 (6 bases). This CDR3 contains 17 residues. CDR1 is SEHNR and CDR2 is FQNEAQ in the germline V gene (reference sequence). CDR3 residues: CASSSASGQGTKNIQYF. The CDR3, as DNA: TGCGCCAGCAGCTCCGCTTCGGGTCAGGGGACCAAAAACATTCAGTACTTC.

This clone was detected once. This rearrangement joins TRBV6-2 or TRBV6-3 to TRBJ2-2; tentatively, D is TRBD1 or TRBD2 (5 bases each). The CDR3 totals 16 residues. Trimming removed 0 bases at V and 4 bases at J, with 12 bases between. CDR1 and CDR2 from the germline V gene are MNHEY and SVGEGT. CDR3 in amino acids: CASSYSRGPTTGELFF. Written as DNA, the CDR3 is TGTGCCAGCAGTTACTCGAGGGGCCCTACCACCGGGGAGCTGTTTTTT.

The chain couples TRBV30 to TRBJ2-1; maybe TRBD2 (7 bases). CDR3 length: 15 residues. Germline V gene sequence: CDR1 GTSNPN, CDR2 SVGIG (reference sequence). Trimming removed 3 bases at V and 3 bases at J, with 15 bases between. CDR3 sequence reads: CAWRNKGGGYNEQFF. DNA for the CDR3: TGTGCCTGGAGGAATAAGGGGGGGGGCTACAATGAGCAGTTCTTC.